The T cell receptor (beta chain) under discussion was sequenced for a study of T cells after yellow fever vaccination. TCR cDNA was made by 5'RACE template switching, adding a universal primer site and UMIs. TCRdb re-called the 5' RACE reads with MiXCR, one entry per CDR3 protein. Counted here are roughly 500,000 distinct CDR3 sequences, 15% to 20% occurring once; the ten biggest clones make up 14%. A remark on this clonotype: Its specificity is not known.

Study-wide points: Subsequent booster samples again held most clones from primary vaccination (less than 98% CD4, 88% CD8). Abundant bulk-derived clonotypes could contaminate FACS-sorted repertoires.

Germline V lookup: CDR1 LGHNA, CDR2 YNFKEQ. Trimming left V 0 bases short and J 7 bases short, with 9 bases between. The CDR3 loop spans 14 amino acids. The chain employs TRBV4-2 and TRBJ1-4; D not certain. The TCR comes from a man aged 25 to 45 who received the YFV17D yellow fever vaccine. The input for sequencing was PBMCs, taken 15 days after the yellow fever booster vaccination. CDR3 DNA sequence: TGTGCCAGCAGCCAAGATGTTCAAGGTGAAAAACTGTTTTTT. Amino acid sequence: CASSQDVQGEKLFF.